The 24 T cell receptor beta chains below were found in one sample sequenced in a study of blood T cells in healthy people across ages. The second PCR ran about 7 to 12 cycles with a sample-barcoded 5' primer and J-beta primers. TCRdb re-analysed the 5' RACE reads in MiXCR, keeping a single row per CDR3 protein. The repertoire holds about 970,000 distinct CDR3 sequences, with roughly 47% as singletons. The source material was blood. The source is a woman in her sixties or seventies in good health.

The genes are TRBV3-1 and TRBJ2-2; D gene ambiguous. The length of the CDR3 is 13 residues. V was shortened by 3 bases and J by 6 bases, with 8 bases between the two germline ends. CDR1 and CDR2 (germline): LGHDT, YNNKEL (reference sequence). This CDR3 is CASSQNRAGELFF. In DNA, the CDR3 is TGTGCCAGCAGCCAGAACAGAGCCGGGGAGCTGTTTTTT.

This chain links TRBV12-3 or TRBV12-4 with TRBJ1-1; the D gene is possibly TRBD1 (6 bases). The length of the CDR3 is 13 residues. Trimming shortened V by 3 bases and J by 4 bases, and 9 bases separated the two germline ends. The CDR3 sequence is CASSFSGATEAFF. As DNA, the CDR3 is TGTGCCAGCAGTTTTTCGGGGGCCACTGAAGCTTTCTTT.

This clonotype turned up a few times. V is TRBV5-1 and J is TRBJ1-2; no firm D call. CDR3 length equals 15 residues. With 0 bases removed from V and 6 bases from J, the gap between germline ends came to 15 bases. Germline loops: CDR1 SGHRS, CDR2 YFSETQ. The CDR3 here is CASSLGLTPTDGYTF. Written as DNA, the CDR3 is TGCGCCAGCAGCTTGGGTCTTACCCCAACCGATGGCTACACCTTC.

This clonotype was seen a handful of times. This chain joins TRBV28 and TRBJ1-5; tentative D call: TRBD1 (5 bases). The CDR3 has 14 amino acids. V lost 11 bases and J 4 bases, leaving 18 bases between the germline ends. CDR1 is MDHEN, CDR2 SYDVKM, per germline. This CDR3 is CAGSKGRLNQPQHF. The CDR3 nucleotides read TGTGCCGGATCAAAGGGACGTTTAAATCAGCCCCAGCATTTT. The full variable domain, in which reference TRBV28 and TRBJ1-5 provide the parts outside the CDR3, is DVKVTQSSRYLVKRTGEKVFLECVQDMDHENMFWYRQDPGLGLRLIYFSYDVKMKEKGDIPEGYSVSREKKERFSLILESASTNQTSMYLCAGSKGRLNQPQHFGDGTRLSIL.

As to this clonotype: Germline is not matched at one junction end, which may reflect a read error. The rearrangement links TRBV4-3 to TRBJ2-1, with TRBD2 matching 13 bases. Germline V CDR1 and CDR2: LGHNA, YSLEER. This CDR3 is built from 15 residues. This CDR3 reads CASNQELAGGGKEFF. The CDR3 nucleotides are TGCGCCAGCAACCAAGAACTAGCGGGAGGGGGTAAGGAGTTCTTC.

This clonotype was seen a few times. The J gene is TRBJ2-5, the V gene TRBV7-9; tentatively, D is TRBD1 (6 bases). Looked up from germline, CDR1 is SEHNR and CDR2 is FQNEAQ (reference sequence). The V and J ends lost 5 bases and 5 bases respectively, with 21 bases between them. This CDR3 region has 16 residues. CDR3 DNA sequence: TGTGCCAGCAGCCTAACCGGACAGACCTTAACGGAGACCCAGTACTTC. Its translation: CASSLTGQTLTETQYF.

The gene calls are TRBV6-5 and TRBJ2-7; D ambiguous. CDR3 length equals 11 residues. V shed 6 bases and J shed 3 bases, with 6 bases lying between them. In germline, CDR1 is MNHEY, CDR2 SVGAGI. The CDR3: CASRSIYEQYF. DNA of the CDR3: TGTGCCAGCAGATCGATCTACGAGCAGTACTTC.

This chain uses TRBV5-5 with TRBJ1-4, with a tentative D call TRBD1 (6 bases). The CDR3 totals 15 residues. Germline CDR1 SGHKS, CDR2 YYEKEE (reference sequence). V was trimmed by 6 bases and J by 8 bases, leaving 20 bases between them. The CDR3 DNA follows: TGTGCCAGCACCTCGGGGGGCGGGCGAAAAGAAAAACTGTTTTTT. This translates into CASTSGGGRKEKLFF.

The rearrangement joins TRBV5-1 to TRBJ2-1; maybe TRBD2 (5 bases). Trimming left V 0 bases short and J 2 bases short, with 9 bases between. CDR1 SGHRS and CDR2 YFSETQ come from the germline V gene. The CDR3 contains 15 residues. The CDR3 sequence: CASSLERQPYNEQFF. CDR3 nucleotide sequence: TGCGCCAGCAGCTTGGAGCGGCAACCCTACAATGAGCAGTTCTTC.

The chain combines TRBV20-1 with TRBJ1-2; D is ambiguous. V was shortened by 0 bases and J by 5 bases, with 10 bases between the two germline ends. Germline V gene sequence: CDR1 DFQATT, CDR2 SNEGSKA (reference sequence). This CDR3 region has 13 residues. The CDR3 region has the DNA TGCAGTGCTAGAGATACTTATGGGTATGGCTACACCTTC. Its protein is CSARDTYGYGYTF.

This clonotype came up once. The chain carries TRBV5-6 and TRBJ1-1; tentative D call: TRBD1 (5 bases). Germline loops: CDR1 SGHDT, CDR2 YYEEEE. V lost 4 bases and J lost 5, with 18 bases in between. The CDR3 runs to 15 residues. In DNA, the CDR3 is TGTGCCAGCAGCCGGATTGCGGGGCCGGGAACTGAAGCTTTCTTT. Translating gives CASSRIAGPGTEAFF.

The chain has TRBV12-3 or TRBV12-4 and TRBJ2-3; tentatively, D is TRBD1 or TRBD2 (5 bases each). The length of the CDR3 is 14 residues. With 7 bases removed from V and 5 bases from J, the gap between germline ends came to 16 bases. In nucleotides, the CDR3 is TGTGCCAGCACCATCCAATCGGGGCAAGATACGCAGTATTTT. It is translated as CASTIQSGQDTQYF.

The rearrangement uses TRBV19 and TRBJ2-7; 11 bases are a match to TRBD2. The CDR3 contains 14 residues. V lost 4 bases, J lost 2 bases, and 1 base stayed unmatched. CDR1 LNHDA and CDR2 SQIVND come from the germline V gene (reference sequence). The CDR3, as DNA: TGTGCCAGTAGTACTAGCGGGAGGACCTACGAGCAGTACTTC. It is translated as CASSTSGRTYEQYF.

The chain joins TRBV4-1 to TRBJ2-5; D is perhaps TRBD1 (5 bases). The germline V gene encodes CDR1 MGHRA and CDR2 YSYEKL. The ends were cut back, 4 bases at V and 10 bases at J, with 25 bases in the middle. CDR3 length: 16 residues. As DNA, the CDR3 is TGCGCCAGCAGCCCTCACGCCATAACACAGGATGCGTACCAGTACTTC. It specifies CASSPHAITQDAYQYF.

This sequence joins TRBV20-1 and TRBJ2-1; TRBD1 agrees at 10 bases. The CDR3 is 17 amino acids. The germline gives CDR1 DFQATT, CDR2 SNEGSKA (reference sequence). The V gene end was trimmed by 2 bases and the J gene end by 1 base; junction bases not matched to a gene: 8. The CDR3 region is CSARKRQGARSYNEQFF. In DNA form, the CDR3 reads TGCAGTGCTAGAAAAAGACAGGGGGCCAGGTCCTACAATGAGCAGTTCTTC.

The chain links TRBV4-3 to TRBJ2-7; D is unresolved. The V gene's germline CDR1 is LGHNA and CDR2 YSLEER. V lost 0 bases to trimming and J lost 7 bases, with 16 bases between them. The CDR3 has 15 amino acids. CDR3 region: CASSQDRGSLGEQYF. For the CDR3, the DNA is TGCGCCAGCAGCCAAGATCGTGGCTCATTGGGGGAGCAGTACTTC.

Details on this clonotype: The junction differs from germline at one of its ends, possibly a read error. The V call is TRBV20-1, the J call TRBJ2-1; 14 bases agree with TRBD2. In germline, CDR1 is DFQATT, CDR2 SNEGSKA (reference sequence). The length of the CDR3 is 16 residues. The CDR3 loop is CSAERTSGRPVNGQFF. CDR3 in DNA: TGCAGTGCTGAGAGGACTAGCGGGAGGCCCGTAAATGGGCAGTTCTTC.

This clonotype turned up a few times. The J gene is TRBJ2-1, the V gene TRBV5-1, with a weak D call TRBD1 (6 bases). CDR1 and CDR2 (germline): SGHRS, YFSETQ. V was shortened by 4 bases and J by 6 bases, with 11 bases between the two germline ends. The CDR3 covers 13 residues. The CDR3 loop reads CASSRTESNEQFF. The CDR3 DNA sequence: TGCGCCAGCAGCCGGACAGAAAGCAATGAGCAGTTCTTC.

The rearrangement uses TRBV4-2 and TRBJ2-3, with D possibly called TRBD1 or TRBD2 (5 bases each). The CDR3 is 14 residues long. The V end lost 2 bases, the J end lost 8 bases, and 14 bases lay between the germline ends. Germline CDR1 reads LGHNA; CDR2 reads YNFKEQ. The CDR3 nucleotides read TGTGCCAGCAGCCAAACCGGGGCCAGAGGTACGCAGTATTTT. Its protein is CASSQTGARGTQYF.

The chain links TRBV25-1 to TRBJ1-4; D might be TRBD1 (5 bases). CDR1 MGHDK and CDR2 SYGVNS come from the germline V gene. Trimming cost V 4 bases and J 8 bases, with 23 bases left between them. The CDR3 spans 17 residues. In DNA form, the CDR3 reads TGTGCCAGCAGTGCTAAATGGGGGGGAAGGGCTATCGAAAAACTGTTTTTT. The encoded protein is CASSAKWGGRAIEKLFF.

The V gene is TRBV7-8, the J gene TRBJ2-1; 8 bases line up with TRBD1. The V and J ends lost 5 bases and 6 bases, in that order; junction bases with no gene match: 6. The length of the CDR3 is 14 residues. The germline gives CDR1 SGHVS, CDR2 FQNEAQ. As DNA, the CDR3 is TGTGCCAGCAGCGAGGACAGGGTAGGCAATGAGCAGTTCTTC. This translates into CASSEDRVGNEQFF.

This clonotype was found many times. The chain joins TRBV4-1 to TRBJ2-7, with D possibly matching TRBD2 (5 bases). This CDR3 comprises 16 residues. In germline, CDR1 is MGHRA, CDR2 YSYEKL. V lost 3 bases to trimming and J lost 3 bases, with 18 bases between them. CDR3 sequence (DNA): TGCGCCAGCAGCCAGAGCCCGGGAACCCAAATCTACGAGCAGTACTTC. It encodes CASSQSPGTQIYEQYF.

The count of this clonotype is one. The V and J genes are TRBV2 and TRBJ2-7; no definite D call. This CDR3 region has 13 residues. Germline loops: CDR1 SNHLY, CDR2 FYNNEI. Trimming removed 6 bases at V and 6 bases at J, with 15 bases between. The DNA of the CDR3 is TGTGCCAGCAGCGTTACAGAGTCGAGCGAGCAGTACTTC. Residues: CASSVTESSEQYF.

CDR3 bases: TGCGCCAGCAGCCAAGATTCAGGGGGTGGGAATGGCTACACCTTC. It specifies CASSQDSGGGNGYTF. The chain joins TRBV4-3 to TRBJ1-2; 7 positions match TRBD1. Germline-derived CDR1 and CDR2 are LGHNA and YSLEER. V trimming: 0 bases; J trimming: 6 bases; junction bases outside the gene matches: 7. This CDR3 has 15 residues.